These 4 T cell receptor beta chains were all obtained from the same sample, sequenced in a study of cytomegalovirus exposure and HLA in healthy donors. In the PCR, 60 Vbeta and 13 Jbeta primers were used. TCRdb keeps only in-frame clones here, not all; method: immunoSEQ multiplex PCR. The sample carries under 200,000 clones, roughly 76% recorded once. Sequencing was performed on PBMCs. The source of these receptors is a human donor in good health.

The chain links TRBV19 to TRBJ1-1, with a tentative D call TRBD1 (6 bases). Trimming removed 3 bases at V and 5 bases at J, with 16 bases between. There are 15 residues in the CDR3. The germline CDR1 and CDR2 sequences are LNHDA and SQIVND (reference sequence). Written as DNA, the CDR3 is TGTGCCAGTAGTATCTCAATTGGGGGCCGGACTGAAGCTTTCTTT. Amino acid sequence: CASSISIGGRTEAFF.

The gene calls are TRBV21-1 and TRBJ1-2; the table's D call of TRBD1 was not tested on the DNA. TRBV21-1 counts as a pseudogene. CDR3 size: 14 residues. The DNA of the CDR3 is TGTGCCAGCATAGACAGGGGGCGAGACTATGGCTACACCTTC. Its protein is CASIDRGRDYGYTF.

V is TRBV7-3 and J is TRBJ1-1; TRBD1 aligns across 9 bases. The V segment lost 4 bases and the J segment 1 base; nucleotides outside the gene matches: 10. This CDR3 is built from 17 residues. Germline CDR1 SGHTA, CDR2 FQGTGA. The CDR3 sequence: CASSSSPGQGSNTEAFF. The DNA for the CDR3 is TGTGCCAGCAGCTCATCCCCGGGACAGGGTTCGAACACTGAAGCTTTCTTT.

V is TRBV18 and J is TRBJ1-2; D remains ambiguous. The V and J ends lost 1 base and 6 bases respectively, with 9 bases between them. The CDR3 totals 13 residues. CDR1 and CDR2 from the germline V gene are KGHSH and LQKENI. CDR3 sequence: CASSPLEGDGYTF. The CDR3 DNA sequence: TGTGCCAGCTCACCACTTGAGGGCGATGGCTACACCTTC.